These 10 T cell receptor beta chains came from one sample sequenced in a study of blood T cell repertoires in COVID-19. The repertoire was sequenced with immunoSEQ multiplex PCR; TCRdb's copy has only in-frame clones and lacks some. The data show roughly 160,000 clones, approximately 91% seen once. Sequencing used peripheral blood. All receptors come from a man aged 18 to 35 with acute or convalescent COVID-19.

The chain recombines TRBV10-2 with TRBJ2-3; D remains ambiguous. Trimming stripped 2 bases from V and 6 bases from J, with 15 bases between. CDR3 length: 15 residues. The V gene's germline CDR1 is WSHSY and CDR2 SAAADI. The CDR3 protein is CASSERSTRVDTQYF. The CDR3 DNA reads as TGCGCCAGCAGTGAGAGATCTACCCGGGTGGATACGCAGTATTTT.

The V gene is TRBV12-3 or TRBV12-4, the J gene TRBJ2-1, with D possibly being TRBD2 (6 bases). The ends were cut back, 6 bases at V and 9 bases at J, with 15 bases in the middle. The CDR3 is made up of 13 amino acids. In DNA, the CDR3 is TGTGCCAGCAGAAGGCGGGGTGCGGGTGAGCAGTTCTTC. Its translation: CASRRRGAGEQFF.

V usage is TRBV4-1 and J usage is TRBJ2-1; D is uncertain. This CDR3 is 16 amino acids long. V dropped 0 bases and J dropped 0 bases, with 9 bases sitting between them. The germline V gene has CDR1 MGHRA and CDR2 YSYEKL. The CDR3 region has the DNA TGCGCCAGCAGCCAAGATTTGGCGGCCTCCTACAATGAGCAGTTCTTC. Translating gives CASSQDLAASYNEQFF.

This rearrangement joins TRBV5-1 to TRBJ2-3, with 7 nucleotides matching TRBD1. V dropped 0 bases and J dropped 1; count of bases not matched to a gene: 2. Germline loops: CDR1 SGHRS, CDR2 YFSETQ. The CDR3 has 15 residues. The CDR3 DNA follows: TGCGCCAGCAGCTTGGACGGGACAGGCACAGATACGCAGTATTTT. Its translation is CASSLDGTGTDTQYF. Variable domain in full (rest from reference TRBV5-1 and TRBJ2-3): KAGVTQTPRYLIKTRGQQVTLSCSPISGHRSVSWYQQTPGQGLQFLFEYFSETQRNKGNFPGRFSGRQFSNSRSEMNVSTLELGDSALYLCASSLDGTGTDTQYFGPGTRLTVL.

The chain employs TRBV18 and TRBJ1-1, with TRBD1 as a possible D gene (6 bases). The CDR3 extends over 14 amino acids. CDR1 is KGHSH, CDR2 LQKENI, per germline. Trimming shortened V by 5 bases and J by 2 bases, and 12 bases separated the two germline ends. The CDR3 region is CASSSQGPNTEAFF. The CDR3 nucleotides read TGTGCCAGCTCATCTCAGGGGCCCAACACTGAAGCTTTCTTT.

V usage is TRBV6-1 and J usage is TRBJ1-1; 7 bases align to TRBD1. This CDR3 comprises 16 residues. V gave up 2 bases and J gave up 5 bases; unmatched junction bases: 11. Germline lookup yields CDR1 MNHNS and CDR2 SASEGT. CDR3 sequence (DNA): TGTGCCAGCAGTGAAAAGTGGTGGCAGGGGGAGACTGAAGCTTTCTTT. This encodes CASSEKWWQGETEAFF.

The chain couples TRBV5-4 to TRBJ2-3; 9 nucleotides align to TRBD1. Looked up from germline, CDR1 is SGHNT and CDR2 is YYREEE (reference sequence). The CDR3 is made up of 16 amino acids. The V segment lost 3 bases and the J segment 4 bases; nucleotides outside the gene matches: 9. The CDR3 spells CASSWEPGQGADTQYF. The DNA for the CDR3 is TGTGCCAGCAGCTGGGAGCCGGGACAGGGTGCAGATACGCAGTATTTT.

The chain is built from TRBV5-1 and TRBJ2-7, with 11 bases fitting TRBD2. The V segment lost 4 bases and the J segment 3 bases; nucleotides outside the gene matches: 6. CDR1 is SGHRS and CDR2 is YFSETQ in the germline V gene. This CDR3 spans 15 amino acids. The CDR3 here is CASSVGTSGYYEQYF. CDR3 coding DNA: TGCGCCAGCAGCGTAGGGACTAGCGGCTACTACGAGCAGTACTTC.

The chain uses TRBV24-1 and TRBJ1-2; 10 nucleotides line up with TRBD1. The V gene's germline CDR1 is KGHDR and CDR2 SFDVKD. The CDR3 covers 18 residues. The V gene end was trimmed by 8 bases and the J gene end by 4 bases; junction bases not matched to a gene: 18. The CDR3 sequence is CATNSLRDRGNRSYGYTF. Written as DNA, the CDR3 is TGTGCCACCAACTCACTCCGGGACAGGGGAAATAGGAGCTATGGCTACACCTTC.

This clone was recorded once. Other DNA sequences in this sample translate to the same CDR3. This chain links TRBV7-9 with TRBJ1-4; 9 bases match TRBD1. This CDR3 region has 14 residues. CDR1 is SEHNR, CDR2 FQNEAQ, per germline (reference sequence). The J segment lost 8 bases and the V segment lost 5 bases, leaving 6 bases of the junction unmatched. In DNA form, the CDR3 reads TGTGCCAGCAGCCCGGGACAGGGTGACGAAAAACTGTTTTTT. This sequence encodes CASSPGQGDEKLFF.